The 14 T cell receptor beta chains below were found in one sample sequenced in a study of human T cells and chemical hapten exposure. Time point noted: patch test 2, 6 weeks after DPC sensitization. Treatment here: therapeutic diphenylcyclopropenone sensitization with weekly scalp DPC. One entry per CDR3 protein results from TCRdb running MiXCR on the RACE reads. The sample yields over 35,000 distinct CDR3 sequences, about 9.8% seen once. Sequenced here: whole blood, sampled in connection with sensitization to the hapten diphenylcyclopropenone (DPC). All receptors derive from a woman in her thirties or forties with alopecia areata. Some clones in this sample may be carry-over from other donors' samples.

This clonotype has at least ten counts. The chain joins TRBV2 to TRBJ2-5; TRBD1 matches at 7 bases. J was trimmed by 4 bases and V by 8 bases; bases with no gene match: 10. Germline CDR1 is SNHLY and CDR2 is FYNNEI. The CDR3 consists of 14 residues. DNA of the CDR3: TGTGCCAGCTGCAGACAGGGTGGGACAGAGACCCAGTACTTC. Its protein is CASCRQGGTETQYF.

This clonotype was observed at least ten times. The rearrangement joins TRBV10-3 to TRBJ1-3; D not resolved. Trimming stripped 0 bases from V and 4 bases from J, with 10 bases between. CDR1 is ENHRY, CDR2 SYGVKD, per germline. This CDR3 has 15 residues. CDR3 sequence (DNA): TGTGCCATCAGTGAGTCCTCCGGTATGGGAAACACCATATATTTT. This encodes CAISESSGMGNTIYF.

This clonotype was observed a few times. The CDR3: CASSQVLNYEQYF. The CDR3 DNA reads TGCGCCAGCAGCCAAGTACTGAACTACGAGCAGTACTTC. The V call is TRBV4-1, the J call TRBJ2-7; D gene uncertain. The ends were cut back, 1 base at V and 3 bases at J, with 7 bases in the middle. The CDR3 is 13 residues long. Germline loops: CDR1 MGHRA, CDR2 YSYEKL.

The chain links TRBV9 to TRBJ1-2; weak D call: TRBD1 (6 bases). This CDR3 is 14 amino acids long. V lost 3 bases and J 13 bases, leaving 22 bases between the germline ends. Per the germline V gene, CDR1 is SGDLS and CDR2 is YYNGEE. CDR3 sequence (DNA): TGTGCCAGCAGCGACTCCGGGACATCCCTCGGGTCCACCTTC. Its translation is CASSDSGTSLGSTF.

This clonotype was detected only a few times. The V call is TRBV11-2, the J call TRBJ1-5, with D possibly being TRBD1 (6 bases). This CDR3 contains 15 residues. The V gene's germline CDR1 is SGHAT and CDR2 FQNNGV. V shed 5 bases and J shed 5 bases, with 16 bases lying between them. The CDR3 nucleotides are TGTGCCAGCAGCCGAAAGGGGGGGGCCGATCAGCCCCAGCATTTT. Its protein is CASSRKGGADQPQHF. Full variable domain (remainder filled in from reference TRBV11-2 and TRBJ1-5): EAGVAQSPRYKIIEKRQSVAFWCNPISGHATLYWYQQILGQGPKLLIQFQNNGVVDDSQLPKDRFSAERLKGVDSTLKIQPAKLEDSAVYLCASSRKGGADQPQHFGDGTRLSIL.

In this sample, this clonotype turned up a few times. The chain uses TRBV4-3 and TRBJ2-7; D remains ambiguous. V gave up 1 base and J gave up 3 bases, with 10 bases separating them. Germline V gene data show CDR1 as LGHNA and CDR2 as YSLEER. This CDR3 is 14 amino acids long. Written as DNA, the CDR3 is TGCGCCAGCAGCCAAGCGCTTGGGTTCTACGAGCAGTACTTC. It yields the protein CASSQALGFYEQYF.

This clonotype was recorded many times. This chain links TRBV12-3 or TRBV12-4 with TRBJ1-5; possibly TRBD1 for D (5 bases). This CDR3 comprises 14 residues. V lost 6 bases, J lost 7 bases, and 16 bases lay in between. The CDR3 region is CASSQMESGQPQHF. CDR3 sequence (DNA): TGTGCCAGCAGCCAGATGGAGTCAGGGCAGCCCCAGCATTTT.

This clonotype is categorized as medium-sized (0.01 to 0.1%). The chain employs TRBV9 and TRBJ1-3; D gene unclear. The V gene lost 4 bases and the J gene lost 0 bases, with 14 bases spanning the gap. This CDR3 contains 16 residues. Germline V gives CDR1 SGDLS, CDR2 YYNGEE. DNA of the CDR3: TGTGCCAGCAGCCTTACGACTGCACTCTCTGGAAACACCATATATTTT. Its translation is CASSLTTALSGNTIYF.

This clonotype appeared many times. V and J are TRBV30 and TRBJ1-2; the D gene is possibly TRBD1 (5 bases). Germline V lookup: CDR1 GTSNPN, CDR2 SVGIG (reference sequence). The length of the CDR3 is 13 residues. V was clipped by 0 bases and J by 8 bases, with 13 bases between them. CDR3: CAWSVSRDSGYTF. CDR3 nucleotides: TGTGCCTGGAGTGTATCCAGGGACTCCGGCTACACCTTC.

This clonotype was recorded at least ten times. This sequence joins TRBV20-1 and TRBJ2-5; the match to TRBD2 covers 8 bases. This CDR3 comprises 13 residues. Germline V gives CDR1 DFQATT, CDR2 SNEGSKA (reference sequence). V shed 7 bases, J shed 2 bases, and the junction held 6 bases outside the gene matches. The CDR3 nucleotides read TGCAGTGTCGGGGGGGCAAAACAAGAGACCCAGTACTTC. It encodes CSVGGAKQETQYF.

The chain carries TRBV4-2 and TRBJ2-6, with D unresolved. Germline V gives CDR1 LGHNA, CDR2 YNFKEQ. The CDR3 has 16 residues. Trimming took 1 base from V and 0 from J, leaving 7 bases between them. CDR3 DNA sequence: TGTGCCAGCAGCCAAGCAGATTTCTCTGGGGCCAACGTCCTGACTTTC. It translates to CASSQADFSGANVLTF.

This chain links TRBV28 with TRBJ1-1; the D is unclear. CDR1 MDHEN and CDR2 SYDVKM come from the germline V gene. CDR3 length equals 12 residues. V lost 5 bases, J lost 5 bases, and 9 bases lay in between. The CDR3 here is CASSILRTEAFF. The CDR3 bases are TGTGCCAGCAGTATCCTAAGGACTGAAGCTTTCTTT.

A few counts support this clonotype. The chain joins TRBV20-1 to TRBJ1-5, with 11 positions matching TRBD1. Germline trimming cut 3 bases from V and 5 bases from J; bases unmatched to any gene: 3. Germline V CDR1 and CDR2: DFQATT, SNEGSKA (reference sequence). CDR3 length: 14 residues. CDR3 bases: TGCAGTGCTAGGAAGGGACAGGGGGATCAGCCCCAGCATTTT. It specifies CSARKGQGDQPQHF.

This clonotype was seen many times. The chain recombines TRBV18 with TRBJ2-5; tentatively, D is TRBD2 (6 bases). The CDR3 runs to 15 residues. Germline V lookup: CDR1 KGHSH, CDR2 LQKENI. Trimming left V 6 bases short and J 5 bases short, with 19 bases between. This CDR3 is CASSLRESSGETQYF. Here the CDR3 DNA reads TGTGCCAGCTCGCTTCGGGAGTCCTCGGGGGAGACCCAGTACTTC.